This is a list of T cell receptor beta chains from one sample in a study of blood T cell repertoires in COVID-19. Measured with immunoSEQ multiplex PCR; TCRdb has only the in-frame clones, and not every one. The sample includes around 370,000 clones, roughly 90% of them seen just once. Sequenced material: peripheral blood. The source is a woman in her 70s with COVID-19, enrolled during active disease. CDR3s include the opening cysteine and the closing phenylalanine or tryptophan. The D gene is left open where the match is weak. The listing skips clone size in some rows; elsewhere it reads once, few, many or a size class.

clone_size	d_call	j_call	v_call	cdr3_aa	cdr3_nt
-	-	TRBJ1-1	TRBV9	CASSPQPVSRGNTEAFF	TGTGCCAGCAGCCCACAGCCGGTGTCCCGGGGTAACACTGAAGCTTTCTTT
-	TRBD1	TRBJ1-1	TRBV6-1	CASSETGFVTEAFF	TGTGCCAGCAGTGAGACAGGGTTTGTGACTGAAGCTTTCTTT
-	-	TRBJ1-3	TRBV10-2	CASWDIRSGNTIYF	TGCGCCAGTTGGGACATTCGCTCTGGAAACACCATATATTTT
once	-	TRBJ1-2	TRBV4-2	CASSLLGGENYGYTF	TGTGCCAGCAGCCTGCTGGGGGGGGAGAACTATGGCTACACCTTC
-	-	TRBJ1-3	TRBV9	CASSPPSGLFGNTIYF	TGTGCCAGCAGCCCCCCTTCAGGGTTATTTGGAAACACCATATATTTT
-	TRBD1	TRBJ1-1	TRBV5-4	CASSLGGGASTEAFF	TGTGCCAGCAGCTTGGGAGGGGGCGCTAGTACTGAAGCTTTCTTT
-	-	TRBJ1-2	TRBV12-2	CASRLGGLTFYGYTF	TGTGCAAGTCGCTTGGGGGGGCTCACCTTCTATGGCTACACCTTC
-	-	TRBJ2-3	TRBV28	CASSITRTQYF	TGTGCCAGCAGTATAACGCGGACGCAGTATTTT
-	TRBD1	TRBJ2-1	TRBV24-1	CATSVDRASYNEQFF	TGTGCCACCAGTGTGGACAGGGCCTCCTACAATGAGCAGTTCTTC
-	-	TRBJ2-7	TRBV7-2	CASSLLQGSYEQYF	TGTGCCAGCAGCTTATTACAGGGTTCCTACGAGCAGTACTTC
-	-	TRBJ1-1	TRBV28	CASSSPRGEDTEAFF	TGTGCCAGCAGTTCCCCACGCGGCGAGGACACTGAAGCTTTCTTT
-	TRBD1	TRBJ2-1	TRBV4-1	CASSRTGDNEQFF	TGCGCCAGCAGCCGGACAGGGGACAATGAGCAGTTCTTC
-	-	TRBJ2-7	TRBV4-1	CASSQEYTAASEQYF	TGCGCCAGCAGCCAAGAGTACACGGCCGCTAGTGAGCAGTACTTC
-	-	TRBJ1-2	TRBV5-4	CASSGQASTPYGYTF	TGTGCCAGCAGCGGGCAGGCTTCAACTCCCTATGGCTACACCTTC
-	TRBD2	TRBJ2-2	TRBV2	CASSDWTSDTGELFF	TGTGCCAGCAGTGATTGGACTAGCGACACCGGGGAGCTGTTTTTT
-	-	TRBJ1-5	TRBV27	CASSLTINQPQHF	TGTGCCAGCAGTTTGACTATCAATCAGCCCCAGCATTTT
-	-	TRBJ1-2	TRBV2	CASRARGGESYGYTF	TGTGCCAGCAGAGCCCGGGGAGGGGAGAGCTATGGCTACACCTTC
-	-	TRBJ1-4	TRBV27	CASRGLGEKLFF	TGTGCCAGCAGGGGGCTGGGTGAAAAACTGTTTTTT
-	-	TRBJ1-1	TRBV6-2/TRBV6-3	CASSYGGRENTEAFF	TGTGCCAGCAGTTACGGTGGCAGGGAGAACACTGAAGCTTTCTTT
-	TRBD1	TRBJ1-3	TRBV7-2	CASSLGQLGGNTIYF	TGTGCCAGCAGCTTGGGACAGCTCGGAGGAAACACCATATATTTT
-	-	TRBJ2-7	TRBV10-3	CAISEAGQQRKQYF	TGTGCCATCAGTGAGGCGGGACAGCAAAGAAAGCAGTACTTC
-	-	TRBJ2-1	TRBV30	CAWSLRGLNEQFF	TGTGCCTGGAGTTTGAGGGGGTTAAATGAGCAGTTCTTC
-	TRBD1	TRBJ1-2	TRBV7-2	CASSSLQTGGYTF	TGTGCCAGCAGCTCGCTACAGACAGGGGGCTACACCTTC
-	TRBD1	TRBJ1-5	TRBV27	CASSPLGQGLEPQHF	TGTGCCAGCAGTCCGTTGGGACAGGGGCTAGAGCCCCAGCATTTT
once	-	TRBJ1-2	TRBV19	CARGSWEPRYGYTF	TGTGCCAGAGGGAGCTGGGAACCCAGGTATGGCTACACCTTC